Listed here are 9 T cell receptor beta chains from one sample, sequenced in a study of tumor-infiltrating lymphocytes in oesophageal squamous cell carcinoma. TCRdb called the PCR reads again in MiXCR, with one record for every CDR3 protein. The sample lists under 15,000 distinct CDR3 sequences, nearly 60% seen once, with less than 35% in the top ten. Sequenced input: esophageal tumor tissue. These receptors were collected from a female donor with esophageal squamous cell carcinoma.

This clonotype appeared a single time. V and J are TRBV7-3 and TRBJ2-6; 7 bases are shared with TRBD1. The germline CDR1 and CDR2 sequences are SGHTA and FQGTGA. The CDR3 has 17 residues. V shed 5 bases and J 0 bases; nucleotides not matched to a gene: 7. CDR3 sequence: CASSARGQISGANVLTF. Written as DNA, the CDR3 is TGTGCCAGCAGCGCTAGGGGACAGATCTCTGGGGCCAACGTCCTGACTTTC. The whole variable domain, filled in from reference TRBV7-3 and TRBJ2-6, reads GAGVSQTPSNKVTEKGKYVELRCDPISGHTALYWYRQSLGQGPEFLIYFQGTGAADDSGLPNDRFFAVRPEGSVSTLKIQRTERGDSAVYLCASSARGQISGANVLTFGAGSRLTVL.

The chain employs TRBV7-8 and TRBJ2-7, with 9 bases lining up with TRBD1. The end of the DNA aligns better with TRBJ2-5, so the J call may be wrong. This CDR3 is built from 18 residues. Germline-derived CDR1 and CDR2 are SGHVS and FQNEAQ. CDR3 residues: CASSLILVGDRAQETQYF. The CDR3, as DNA: TGTGCCAGCAGCTTAATATTGGTCGGGGACAGGGCACAAGAGACCCAGTACTTC.

The rearrangement links TRBV7-2 to TRBJ2-4; 15 bases are a match to TRBD2. The DNA matches TRBJ2-7 better at its end, which makes the J call doubtful. CDR3 length: 18 residues. Germline V gene lookup returns CDR1 SGHTA and CDR2 FQGNSA. Written as DNA, the CDR3 is TGTGCCAGCAGCGCCATGGGACTAGCGGGAGGACCCTCCTACGAGCAGTACTTC. This encodes CASSAMGLAGGPSYEQYF.

The CDR3 coding sequence is TGTGCCAGCAGCTCGACGACTCAAGAGACCCAGTACTTC. It yields the protein CASSSTTQETQYF. The V gene is TRBV7-6, the J gene TRBJ2-5; no clear D gene. The CDR3 sequence is 13 residues long. From germline, CDR1 is SGHVS and CDR2 FNYEAQ. V lost 4 bases and J 2 bases, leaving 8 bases between the germline ends. Full variable domain (missing parts from reference TRBV7-6 and TRBJ2-5): GAGVSQSPRYKVTKRGQDVALRCDPISGHVSLYWYRQALGQGPEFLTYFNYEAQQDKSGLPNDRFSAERPEGSISTLTIQRTEQRDSAMYRCASSSTTQETQYFGPGTRLLVL.

V and J are TRBV6-6 and TRBJ2-7; TRBD1 is a possible D gene (6 bases). TRBJ1-2 explains the end of the DNA better; the J call may be wrong. Germline CDR1 reads MNHNY; CDR2 reads SVGAGI (reference sequence). The CDR3 is 14 amino acids. CDR3 loop: CASSYQGGGGGYTF. The CDR3 nucleotides read TGTGCCAGCAGTTACCAAGGGGGGGGTGGAGGCTACACCTTC.

This clonotype was counted once. The chain recombines TRBV7-2 with TRBJ2-5, with D tentatively TRBD2 (8 bases). Per germline, CDR1 SGHTA and CDR2 FQGNSA. V was trimmed by 2 bases and J by 14 bases, leaving 18 bases between them. The CDR3 has 13 residues. The CDR3 sequence: CASSLNREGTVYF. The DNA of the CDR3 is TGTGCCAGCAGCTTAAACCGGGAGGGGACAGTCTACTTC.

This clonotype was detected ten times or more. V is TRBV24-1 and J is TRBJ1-3; 9 bases are a match to TRBD1. V trimming: 7 bases; J trimming: 6 bases; junction bases outside the gene matches: 12. The CDR3 has 16 amino acids. Germline CDR1 is KGHDR and CDR2 is SFDVKD. CDR3 amino acids: CATRFLTGGAKNTIYF. CDR3 DNA sequence: TGTGCCACCAGATTTCTCACAGGGGGCGCGAAAAACACCATATATTTT.

The chain joins TRBV7-8 to TRBJ2-5; D not resolved. CDR1 is SGHVS, CDR2 FQNEAQ, per germline. V was cut by 1 base and J by 4 bases, with 4 bases left in between. The CDR3 is 12 residues long. The CDR3 sequence is CASSLVGETQYF. The DNA for the CDR3 is TGTGCCAGCAGCTTAGTTGGAGAGACCCAGTACTTC.

The V call is TRBV5-1, the J call TRBJ2-5; TRBD1 matches at 9 bases. This CDR3 region has 16 residues. Germline CDR1 is SGHRS and CDR2 is YFSETQ. Trimming cost V 0 bases and J 1 base; bases outside gene matches: 4. The CDR3 region has the DNA TGCGCCAGCAGCTTGGGGGGGACAGGGTTCCAAGAGACCCAGTACTTC. This encodes CASSLGGTGFQETQYF.